Listed here are 20 T cell receptor beta chains from one sample, sequenced in a study of blood T cell repertoires in COVID-19. Only in-frame clones appear in the TCRdb table, and some are missing; sequencing was by immunoSEQ multiplex PCR. The table records 200,000 to 250,000 clones, 85% to 90% of them present only once. Sequences were obtained from peripheral blood. The source of these receptors is a man aged 30 to 45 with COVID-19, enrolled during active disease.

This sequence joins TRBV28 and TRBJ2-7; 8 bases are a match to TRBD1. With 5 bases clipped from V and 1 base from J, the junction kept 16 bases outside the gene matches. The CDR3 contains 18 residues. Germline-derived CDR1 and CDR2 are MDHEN and SYDVKM. Written as DNA, the CDR3 is TGTGCCAGCAGTCCCATTCAACCCGACAGGGGATTGTCCTACGAGCAGTACTTC. It translates to CASSPIQPDRGLSYEQYF. The full variable domain, its missing parts supplied by reference TRBV28 and TRBJ2-7, is DVKVTQSSRYLVKRTGEKVFLECVQDMDHENMFWYRQDPGLGLRLIYFSYDVKMKEKGDIPEGYSVSREKKERFSLILESASTNQTSMYLCASSPIQPDRGLSYEQYFGPGTRLTVT.

Remarks on this clone: Other DNA sequences in the same sample also yield this CDR3. The chain recombines TRBV19 with TRBJ2-7; tentative D call: TRBD1 (5 bases). The CDR3 has 12 residues. Germline V gene lookup returns CDR1 LNHDA and CDR2 SQIVND (reference sequence). The V end was cut by 3 bases, the J end by 4 bases, with 7 bases between. CDR3: CASSIQGYEQYF. Written as DNA, the CDR3 is TGTGCCAGTAGTATCCAGGGTTACGAGCAGTACTTC.

The V and J genes are TRBV19 and TRBJ1-5, with 7 bases that match TRBD1. V shed 9 bases, J shed 0 bases, and the junction held 8 bases outside the gene matches. The CDR3 contains 15 residues. The germline V gene encodes CDR1 LNHDA and CDR2 SQIVND (reference sequence). The CDR3 protein is CASATGTASNQPQHF. CDR3 nucleotides: TGTGCCAGCGCGACCGGGACAGCTAGCAATCAGCCCCAGCATTTT.

This chain connects TRBV7-8 to TRBJ2-7, with a weak D call TRBD1 (6 bases). The CDR3 is made up of 16 amino acids. V dropped 2 bases and J dropped 2 bases, with 16 bases sitting between them. Per germline, CDR1 SGHVS and CDR2 FQNEAQ. Here the CDR3 DNA reads TGTGCCAGCAGCTTACGGGTGGACAGTCAAACCTACGAGCAGTACTTC. The encoded protein is CASSLRVDSQTYEQYF.

V gene TRBV10-3 combines with J gene TRBJ2-4, with D possibly TRBD2 on 6 matching bases. This CDR3 has 16 amino acids. The V gene lost 0 bases and the J gene lost 4 bases, with 13 bases spanning the gap. The germline V gene encodes CDR1 ENHRY and CDR2 SYGVKD. CDR3 coding DNA: TGTGCCATCAGTGAGTCGTTTTTAGCGGATAAAAACATTCAGTACTTC. Translating gives CAISESFLADKNIQYF.

This clone was counted only a few times. V is TRBV7-2 and J is TRBJ1-4; D remains unclear. CDR3 size: 14 residues. Trimming removed 0 bases from V and 2 bases from J, with 4 bases in between. Germline V gives CDR1 SGHTA, CDR2 FQGNSA. For the CDR3, the DNA is TGTGCCAGCAGCTTAGCCATCACTAATGAAAAACTGTTTTTT. Translating gives CASSLAITNEKLFF.

The chain recombines TRBV27 with TRBJ2-1; possibly TRBD1 for D (5 bases). The CDR3 length is 13 residues. V was clipped by 6 bases and J by 2 bases, with 8 bases between them. Germline V gene sequence: CDR1 MNHEY, CDR2 SMNVEV (reference sequence). CDR3 DNA sequence: TGTGCCAGCAGGGACACCCCCTACAATGAGCAGTTCTTC. This translates into CASRDTPYNEQFF.

The chain joins TRBV29-1 to TRBJ2-3; 8 nucleotides align to TRBD2. CDR1 and CDR2 from the germline V gene are SQVTM and ANQGSEA. This CDR3 spans 14 amino acids. The ends lost 0 bases at V and 4 bases at J; junction bases unmatched: 3. This CDR3 is CSVEDWRGADTQYF. The CDR3, as DNA: TGCAGCGTTGAAGATTGGCGGGGGGCAGATACGCAGTATTTT.

This chain's CDR3 is CASSYSDRGLEQYF. The CDR3 DNA reads as TGTGCCAGCAGTTACTCTGACAGGGGGCTTGAGCAGTACTTC. The rearrangement links TRBV6-5 to TRBJ2-7; the match to TRBD1 covers 10 bases. This CDR3 is 14 amino acids long. Unmatched junction bases numbered 3, after V lost 0 bases and J lost 7 bases. Germline CDR1 reads MNHEY; CDR2 reads SVGAGI.

The genes are TRBV11-3 and TRBJ2-2, with a possible D match to TRBD2 (6 bases). The V and J ends lost 5 bases and 5 bases respectively, with 15 bases between them. The V gene's germline CDR1 is SGHNT and CDR2 YENEEA. The CDR3 runs to 15 residues. In DNA, the CDR3 is TGTGCCAGCAGCACACGGCAGGGAGGAACCGGGGAGCTGTTTTTT. Its translation: CASSTRQGGTGELFF.

This rearrangement joins TRBV5-4 to TRBJ1-2, with 11 bases identical to TRBD1. V dropped 4 bases and J dropped 3; count of bases not matched to a gene: 11. This CDR3 is built from 17 residues. From germline, CDR1 is SGHNT and CDR2 YYREEE (reference sequence). In DNA, the CDR3 is TGTGCCAGCAGCCTGCCTTTCCCGGGACAGGGGGACTATGGCTACACCTTC. Its translation is CASSLPFPGQGDYGYTF.

The chain recombines TRBV5-1 with TRBJ2-3, with 9 positions matching TRBD1. V lost 4 bases, J lost 2 bases, and 8 bases stayed unmatched. Germline CDR1 is SGHRS and CDR2 is YFSETQ. CDR3 length equals 16 residues. CDR3 protein: CASSMGGQGPTDTQYF. Written as DNA, the CDR3 is TGCGCCAGCAGCATGGGGGGACAGGGACCCACAGATACGCAGTATTTT.

This chain connects TRBV7-6 to TRBJ1-2; a weak D match, TRBD1 (6 bases). The germline V gene has CDR1 SGHVS and CDR2 FNYEAQ. The CDR3 covers 15 residues. Between the trimmed V and J ends, which lost 1 base and 2 bases, there was a span of 11 bases. CDR3 protein: CASSLGMTGNYGYTF. The CDR3 region has the DNA TGTGCCAGCAGCTTAGGCATGACAGGAAACTATGGCTACACCTTC.

The chain carries TRBV13 and TRBJ1-1; 8 nucleotides agree with TRBD1. J lost 1 base, V lost 5 bases, and 15 bases had no gene match. The CDR3 loop spans 18 amino acids. Germline CDR1 and CDR2: PRHDT and FYEKMQ (reference sequence). The CDR3 coding sequence is TGTGCCAGCAGCCCCCTGAGATGGGCAGGGGGCGGGAACACTGAAGCTTTCTTT. This translates into CASSPLRWAGGGNTEAFF.

The rearrangement uses TRBV5-1 and TRBJ2-2, with TRBD1 matching over 9 bases. CDR3 length: 15 amino acids. With V trimmed by 4 bases and J by 1 base, 2 bases remained unmatched. Germline V gene lookup returns CDR1 SGHRS and CDR2 YFSETQ. The CDR3 spells CASSQGQGNTGELFF. CDR3 in DNA: TGCGCCAGCAGCCAGGGACAGGGGAACACCGGGGAGCTGTTTTTT.

This rearrangement joins TRBV4-2 to TRBJ2-1; 9 nucleotides line up with TRBD2. The ends lost 0 bases at V and 16 bases at J; junction bases unmatched: 7. The CDR3 runs 13 residues. Germline CDR1 and CDR2: LGHNA and YNFKEQ. For the CDR3, the DNA is TGTGCCAGCAGCCAAGATCGGCTAGCGGGGCTTTTCTTC. Protein product: CASSQDRLAGLFF.

In DNA, the CDR3 is TGTGCCACCAGCAGAGGGTTCGGAGCGGCGGAGACCCAGTACTTC. Its translation: CATSRGFGAAETQYF. The chain couples TRBV15 to TRBJ2-5, with a weak D call TRBD2 (5 bases). Germline V CDR1 and CDR2: LNHNV, YYDKDF (reference sequence). Trimming stripped 1 base from V and 5 bases from J, with 14 bases between. This CDR3 region has 15 residues.

The CDR3: CASSFFQGAYEQYF. The DNA of the CDR3 is TGCGCCAGCAGCTTTTTTCAGGGGGCCTACGAGCAGTACTTC. V gene TRBV5-1 combines with J gene TRBJ2-7; 7 nucleotides agree with TRBD1. Germline lookup yields CDR1 SGHRS and CDR2 YFSETQ. The ends lost 2 bases at V and 2 bases at J; junction bases unmatched: 4. CDR3 length: 14 amino acids.

The J gene is TRBJ2-1, the V gene TRBV5-1, with 7 bases that match TRBD1. CDR1 and CDR2 from the germline V gene are SGHRS and YFSETQ. This CDR3 comprises 14 residues. V dropped 1 base and J dropped 5; count of bases not matched to a gene: 3. This CDR3 reads CASSLWGQNNEQFF. The DNA for the CDR3 is TGCGCCAGCAGCTTGTGGGGACAGAACAATGAGCAGTTCTTC. Full variable domain (rest looked up from reference TRBV5-1 and TRBJ2-1): KAGVTQTPRYLIKTRGQQVTLSCSPISGHRSVSWYQQTPGQGLQFLFEYFSETQRNKGNFPGRFSGRQFSNSRSEMNVSTLELGDSALYLCASSLWGQNNEQFFGPGTRLTVL.

The rearrangement joins TRBV6-6 to TRBJ2-1; 8 bases align to TRBD1. With 5 bases clipped from V and 3 bases from J, the junction kept 12 bases outside the gene matches. Germline V CDR1 and CDR2: MNHNY, SVGAGI (reference sequence). The CDR3 length is 17 residues. CDR3 amino acids: CASSQSPGQAIYNEQFF. Here the CDR3 DNA reads TGTGCCAGCAGTCAATCTCCGGGACAGGCCATCTACAATGAGCAGTTCTTC.